Described below is a single T cell receptor beta chain sequence and its context. The target of this receptor is not known. No base quality values were provided; no much bigger clone lies one nucleotide off. The sample belongs to a study of early T cells in non-severe SARS-CoV-2 infection (dated by TCRdb to about 2021). Regarding the complete study: Because TCR sequencing was done on bulk RNA from unsorted whole blood, the alpha and beta chains could not be paired.

Broader findings and caveats from the paper: Matching against VDJdb was skewed toward anti-spike CD8 responses, likely underestimated virus-specific expansions, and missed private and CD4 specificities.

This was a case-control study nested in a cohort of healthcare workers in London, UK, who had nasopharyngeal swab PCR tests and blood samples taken every week. Healthcare workers were enrolled in the week of the UK lockdown, from 23 to 31 March 2020, and were followed every week for up to roughly 16 weeks. A distance of 13 bases separates the germline ends of V and J, which lose 4 bases and 2 bases respectively. The CDR3 goes from the cysteine to the phenylalanine over 15 residues. The read is trimmed to its CDR3 DNA, 45 bases read in frame from base 1. CDR1 and CDR2, looked up from the germline V gene, are LGHNA and YSLEER. Library preparation employed 5' RACE. The sequencer was a NextSeq 500. In the TCR library protocol, unique molecular identifiers were attached to individual cDNA molecules to correct for PCR bias and sequencing error. Both TCR alpha and beta chains were sequenced, and tight co-correlation was observed between alpha and beta sequence abundances in each sample. As for how the authors treated the data: V gene, J gene and CDR3 annotation of TCR sequences was performed with Decombinator V4. TCRs were defined as expanded if a significant change between any two time points was detected under a Poisson model with p below 0.0001. TCR abundances were normalised to the total number of TCRs sequenced per sample and expressed as counts per million. TRAV1-2 paired with TRAJ12, TRAJ20 or TRAJ33 defined MAIT TCRs, while TRAV10 paired with TRAJ18 defined iNKT TCRs. VDJdb, accessed 1 November 2021, was searched for CMV, EBV and SARS-CoV-2 annotated TCRs, excluding TCRs annotated for multiple antigens. TCRdb trimmed the raw reads at Q25, called clones with MiXCR and kept productive beta chains. Every CDR3 protein is listed once, alongside the most common genes and DNA of its rows. TCRdb's processing, not the authors', yielded these V and J calls. The sample table shows 25,000 to 30,000 distinct CDR3 sequences, and 5% to 7% are seen once. The ten biggest clones cover approximately 0.92% of the sample.

This receptor was taken from an adult who was a healthcare worker with PCR-confirmed SARS-CoV-2 infection or an uninfected control (not recorded which). The sample taken for sequencing was whole blood. In this chain, TRBV4-3 is recombined with TRBJ2-3, with no D gene named confidently. The CDR3 amino acid sequence is: CASSPRSLSTDTQYF. The DNA sequence reads TGCGCCAGCAGCCCCCGTTCTCTTTCCACAGATACGCAGTATTTT.